This TCR beta chain was profiled in a study of lymphopenia after photon versus proton radiotherapy (dated 2019 in TCRdb). Background on the whole study: The study compared the immunological effects of photon versus proton radiation therapy in patients with gastrointestinal tumors who developed high-grade lymphopenia. The study was designed to characterize how the impact on the immune system differs between the two radiation modalities. The cohort included 20 or so patients with gastrointestinal tumors who developed lymphopenia after receiving either photon or proton therapy.

Taken from cysteine to phenylalanine, the CDR3 has 17 residues. Only CDR3 DNA remains: 51 bases, in frame from the first base. V is pruned by 5 bases and J by 2 bases, leaving 9 bases of the junction without a gene match. As encoded in the germline V gene (reference sequence), CDR1 is MNHEY while CDR2 is SMNVEV. Library preparation was by the immunoSEQ multiplex PCR assay. T cell repertoires were profiled with deep sequencing of rearranged TCR beta loci together with multiparametric flow cytometry. Imported from immuneACCESS, the table was reduced by TCRdb to in-frame sequences with V and J called. These copies leave out some clones; in studies compared against another copy, an unresolved V gene accounts for under half, and the cause of the remainder is not known. The sample table holds more than 45,000 clones, of which roughly 84% were seen once. Around 2% of the sample comes from the top ten. This clone was picked up one time. Its recognized antigen is unknown. One base away there is no much larger clone; base qualities are not given.

Study-wide conclusions, independent of this receptor: After the lymphocyte count nadir, photon-treated repertoires showed oligoclonal expansion, especially of CD8+ Temra cells, which drove the drop in diversity. Across the cohort, an inverse correlation was found between a larger post-nadir drop in TCR diversity and overall survival time among patients who died. The survival association was assessed only in patients who died, and better survival with proton therapy was presented by the authors as a possibility rather than a demonstrated result. Relative stability during treatment was observed in proton-treated patients, whereas loss of naive T cells and TCR diversity and gain of effector/memory populations were observed in photon-treated patients.

The rearrangement joined TRBV27 to TRBJ2-2; 9 central bases correspond to TRBD1. Sequences were derived from peripheral blood, sampled from a patient treated with proton-based radiotherapy. This TCR was sampled from a man in his sixties with pancreatic cancer. The bases read TGTGCCAGCAGTCCACGCGGGACAGGGCAAAACACCGGGGAGCTGTTTTTT. Translated, this is CASSPRGTGQNTGELFF.